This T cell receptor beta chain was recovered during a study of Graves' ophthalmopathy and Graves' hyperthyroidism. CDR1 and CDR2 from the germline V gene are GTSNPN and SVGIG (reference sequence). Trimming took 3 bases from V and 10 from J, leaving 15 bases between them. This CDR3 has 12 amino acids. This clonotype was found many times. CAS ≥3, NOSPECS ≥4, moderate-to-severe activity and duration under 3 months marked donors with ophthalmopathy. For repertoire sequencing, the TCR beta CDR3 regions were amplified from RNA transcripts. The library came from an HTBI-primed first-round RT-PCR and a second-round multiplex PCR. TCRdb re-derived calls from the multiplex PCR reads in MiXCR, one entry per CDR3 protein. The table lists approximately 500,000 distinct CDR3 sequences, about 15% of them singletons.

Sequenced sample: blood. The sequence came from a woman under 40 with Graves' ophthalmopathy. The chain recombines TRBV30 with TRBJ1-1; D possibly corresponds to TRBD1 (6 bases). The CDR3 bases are TGTGCCTGGAGCGTACAGGGCTTTGTAGCTTTCTTT. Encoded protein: CAWSVQGFVAFF.